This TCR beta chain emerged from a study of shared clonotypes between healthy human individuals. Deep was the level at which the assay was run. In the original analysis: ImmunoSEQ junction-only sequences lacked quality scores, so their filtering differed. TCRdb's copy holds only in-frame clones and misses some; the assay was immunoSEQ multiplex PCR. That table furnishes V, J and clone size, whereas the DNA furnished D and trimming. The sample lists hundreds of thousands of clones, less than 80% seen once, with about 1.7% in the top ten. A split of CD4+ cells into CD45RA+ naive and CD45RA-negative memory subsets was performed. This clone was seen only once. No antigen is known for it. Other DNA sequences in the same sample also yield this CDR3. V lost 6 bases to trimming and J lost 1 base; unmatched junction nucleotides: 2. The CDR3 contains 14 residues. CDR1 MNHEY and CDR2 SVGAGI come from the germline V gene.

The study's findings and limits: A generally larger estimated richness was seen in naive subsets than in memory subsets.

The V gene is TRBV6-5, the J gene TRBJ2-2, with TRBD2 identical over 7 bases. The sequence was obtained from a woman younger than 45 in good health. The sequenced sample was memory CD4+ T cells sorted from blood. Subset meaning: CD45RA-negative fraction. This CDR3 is CASSREGNTGELFF. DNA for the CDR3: TGTGCCAGCAGCAGGGAGGGGAACACCGGGGAGCTGTTTTTT.